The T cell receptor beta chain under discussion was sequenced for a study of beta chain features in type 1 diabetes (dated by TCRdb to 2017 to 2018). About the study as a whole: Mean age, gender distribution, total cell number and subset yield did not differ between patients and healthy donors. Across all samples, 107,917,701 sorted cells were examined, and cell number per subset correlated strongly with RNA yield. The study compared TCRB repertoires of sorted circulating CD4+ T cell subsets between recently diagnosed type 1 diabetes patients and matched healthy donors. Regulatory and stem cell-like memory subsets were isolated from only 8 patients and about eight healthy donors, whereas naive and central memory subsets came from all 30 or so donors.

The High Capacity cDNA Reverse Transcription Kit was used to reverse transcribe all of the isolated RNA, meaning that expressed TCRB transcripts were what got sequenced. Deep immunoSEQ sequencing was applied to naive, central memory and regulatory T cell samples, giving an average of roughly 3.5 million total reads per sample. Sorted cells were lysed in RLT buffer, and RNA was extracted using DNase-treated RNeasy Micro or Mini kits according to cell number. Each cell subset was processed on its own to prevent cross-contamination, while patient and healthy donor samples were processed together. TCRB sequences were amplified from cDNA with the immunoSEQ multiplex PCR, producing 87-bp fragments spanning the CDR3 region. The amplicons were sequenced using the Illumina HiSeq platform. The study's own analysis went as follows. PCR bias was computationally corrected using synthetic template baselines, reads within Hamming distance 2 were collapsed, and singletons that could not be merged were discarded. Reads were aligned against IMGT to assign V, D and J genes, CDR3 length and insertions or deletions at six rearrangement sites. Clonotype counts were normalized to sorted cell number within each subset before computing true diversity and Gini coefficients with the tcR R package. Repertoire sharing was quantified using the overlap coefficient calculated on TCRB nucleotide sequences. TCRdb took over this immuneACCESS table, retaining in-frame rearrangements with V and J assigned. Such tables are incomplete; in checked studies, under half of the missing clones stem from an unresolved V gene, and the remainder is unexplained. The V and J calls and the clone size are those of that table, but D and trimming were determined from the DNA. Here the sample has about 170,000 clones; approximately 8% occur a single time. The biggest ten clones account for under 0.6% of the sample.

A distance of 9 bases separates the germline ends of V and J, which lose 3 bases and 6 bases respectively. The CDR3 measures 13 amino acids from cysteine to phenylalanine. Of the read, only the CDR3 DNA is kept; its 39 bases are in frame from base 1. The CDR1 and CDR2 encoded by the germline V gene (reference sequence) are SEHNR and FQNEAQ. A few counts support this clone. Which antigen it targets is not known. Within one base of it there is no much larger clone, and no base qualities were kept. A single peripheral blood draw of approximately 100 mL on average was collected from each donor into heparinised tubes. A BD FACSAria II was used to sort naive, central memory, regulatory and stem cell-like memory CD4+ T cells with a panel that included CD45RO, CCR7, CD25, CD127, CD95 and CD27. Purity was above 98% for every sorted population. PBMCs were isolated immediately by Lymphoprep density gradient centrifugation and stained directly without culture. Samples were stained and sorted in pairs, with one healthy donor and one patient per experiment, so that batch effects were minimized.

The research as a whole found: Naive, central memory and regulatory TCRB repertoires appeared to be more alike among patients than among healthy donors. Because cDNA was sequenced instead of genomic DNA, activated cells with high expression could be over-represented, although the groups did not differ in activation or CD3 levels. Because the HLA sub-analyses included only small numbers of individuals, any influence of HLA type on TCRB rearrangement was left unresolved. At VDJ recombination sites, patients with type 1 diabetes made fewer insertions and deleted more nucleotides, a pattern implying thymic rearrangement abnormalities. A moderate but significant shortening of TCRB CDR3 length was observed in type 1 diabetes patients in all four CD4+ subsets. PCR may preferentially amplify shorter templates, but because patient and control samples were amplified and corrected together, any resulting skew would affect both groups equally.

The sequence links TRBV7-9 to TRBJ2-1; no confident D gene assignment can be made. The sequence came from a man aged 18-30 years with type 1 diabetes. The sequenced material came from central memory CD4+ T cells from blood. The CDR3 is CASSFQPTNEQFF. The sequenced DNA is TGTGCCAGCAGCTTTCAACCTACCAATGAGCAGTTCTTC. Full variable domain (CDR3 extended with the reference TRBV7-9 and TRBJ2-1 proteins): DTGVSQNPRHKITKRGQNVTFRCDPISEHNRLYWYRQTLGQGPEFLTYFQNEAQLEKSRLLSDRFSAERPKGSFSTLEIQRTEQGDSAMYLCASSFQPTNEQFFGPGTRLTVL.